What follows describes a single T cell receptor beta chain. Germline assignment: CDR1 SEHNR and CDR2 FQNEAQ (reference sequence). The J segment lost 2 bases and the V segment lost 5 bases, leaving 4 bases of the junction unmatched. There are 17 residues in the CDR3. Generated by immunoSEQ multiplex PCR, the TCRdb table keeps only in-frame clones and is missing some. The sample has about 1,300 clones; over 60% are singletons. These data belong to a study of stem cell transplantation in POMP-related autoinflammatory disease. Sequenced sample: CD8+ T cells from PBMCs. V is TRBV7-9 and J is TRBJ2-2, with 14 bases lining up with TRBD2. The sequence was collected from a human donor in good health. The CDR3 bases are TGTGCCAGCAGCCGGACTAGCGGGGGGCTAAACACCGGGGAGCTGTTTTTT. Its protein is CASSRTSGGLNTGELFF.